One and the same sample provided the 20 T cell receptor beta chains below, sequenced in a study of cytomegalovirus exposure and HLA in healthy donors. A multiplex PCR was run with 60 Vbeta primers and 13 Jbeta primers. Clones were read by immunoSEQ multiplex PCR, and TCRdb kept only the in-frame ones, dropping some. The sample yields over 150,000 clones, about four fifths seen once. Material for sequencing was PBMCs. The receptors shown here come from a male donor in good health and CMV-seropositive.

This chain links TRBV7-6 with TRBJ1-1, with a weak D call TRBD1 (5 bases). CDR3 length: 16 amino acids. V was cut by 5 bases and J by 0 bases, with 16 bases left in between. Germline CDR1 SGHVS, CDR2 FNYEAQ. CDR3 sequence reads: CASSLSGAGMNTEAFF. CDR3 coding DNA: TGTGCCAGCAGCCTCTCCGGCGCAGGGATGAACACTGAAGCTTTCTTT.

CDR3 sequence (DNA): TGTGCCAGCAGGCCGGGACTGGCTTACAATCAGCCCCAGCATTTT. Its protein product is CASRPGLAYNQPQHF. V and J are TRBV27 and TRBJ1-5, with TRBD1 as a possible D gene (5 bases). V dropped 6 bases and J dropped 3 bases, with 15 bases sitting between them. Germline CDR1 reads MNHEY; CDR2 reads SMNVEV (reference sequence). The CDR3 is 15 amino acids.

This chain joins TRBV4-2 and TRBJ2-1; maybe TRBD1 (7 bases). Trimming took 0 bases from V and 4 from J, leaving 10 bases between them. Germline CDR1 and CDR2: LGHNA and YNFKEQ. This CDR3 comprises 15 residues. The CDR3 nucleotides read TGTGCCAGCAGCCAAGAGGAGGGGGCTTACAATGAGCAGTTCTTC. Translating it yields CASSQEEGAYNEQFF.

The chain is built from TRBV19 and TRBJ1-5, with D unresolved. This CDR3 comprises 15 residues. Between the trimmed V and J ends, which lost 7 bases and 7 bases, there was a span of 20 bases. CDR1 is LNHDA, CDR2 SQIVND, per germline (reference sequence). CDR3 sequence: CASTLSSFPSQPQHF. CDR3 nucleotides: TGTGCCAGTACCCTCTCCAGCTTCCCTAGCCAGCCCCAGCATTTT.

The chain has TRBV2 and TRBJ1-2; the D gene is possibly TRBD1 (5 bases). Trimming took 3 bases from V and 2 from J, leaving 10 bases between them. Germline CDR1 is SNHLY and CDR2 is FYNNEI. This CDR3 region has 14 residues. The CDR3 is CASSEGGSNYGYTF. The CDR3 coding sequence is TGTGCCAGCAGTGAGGGGGGTTCCAACTATGGCTACACCTTC.

J is TRBJ1-1 and V is TRBV25-1, with TRBD1 identical over 9 bases. With 8 bases clipped from V and 5 bases from J, the junction kept 6 bases outside the gene matches. The CDR3 extends over 13 amino acids. CDR1 MGHDK and CDR2 SYGVNS come from the germline V gene. The CDR3 sequence is CASGGQGGTEAFF. CDR3 bases: TGTGCCAGCGGGGGACAGGGAGGAACTGAAGCTTTCTTT.

This clone was observed once. The V and J genes are TRBV27 and TRBJ1-2; 9 nucleotides align to TRBD1. The V and J ends lost 5 bases and 1 base, in that order; junction bases with no gene match: 8. Germline V gene lookup returns CDR1 MNHEY and CDR2 SMNVEV (reference sequence). This CDR3 is built from 16 residues. Here the CDR3 DNA reads TGTGCCAGCAGTCCCCGACGGGACAGGGTTAACTATGGCTACACCTTC. Translating it yields CASSPRRDRVNYGYTF.

This clone was counted between two and nine times. CDR3 bases: TGCAGCGTTGAAGCCACCACAGGGTACACTGAAGCTTTCTTT. Protein sequence: CSVEATTGYTEAFF. The rearrangement links TRBV29-1 to TRBJ1-1; the D gene is possibly TRBD1 (6 bases). V was trimmed by 1 base and J by 3 bases, leaving 12 bases between them. This CDR3 region has 14 residues. Germline loops: CDR1 SQVTM, CDR2 ANQGSEA.

Comment on this clone: Other DNA variants within this sample encode the same CDR3. The chain employs TRBV5-6 and TRBJ1-5, with D hard to call. The CDR3 totals 12 residues. Per germline, CDR1 SGHDT and CDR2 YYEEEE. Trimming removed 2 bases from V and 5 bases from J, with 5 bases in between. This chain's CDR3 is CASSFGDQPQHF. CDR3 sequence (DNA): TGTGCCAGCAGCTTCGGAGATCAGCCCCAGCATTTT.

This rearrangement joins TRBV25-1 to TRBJ2-5; 11 positions agree with TRBD1. The J call is in doubt because the DNA end fits TRBJ2-7 better. In germline, CDR1 is MGHDK, CDR2 SYGVNS. This CDR3 spans 14 amino acids. This chain's CDR3 is CASSMGQGVYEQYF. The CDR3 nucleotides are TGTGCCAGCAGTATGGGACAGGGGGTATACGAGCAGTACTTC.

The V call is TRBV18, the J call TRBJ1-2; perhaps TRBD1 as D (6 bases). Germline V gene sequence: CDR1 KGHSH, CDR2 LQKENI. The CDR3 is made up of 15 amino acids. V was cut by 4 bases and J by 5 bases, with 17 bases left in between. Here the CDR3 reads CASSQAGGARYGYTF. CDR3 nucleotide sequence: TGTGCCAGCTCACAGGCGGGGGGCGCGAGATATGGCTACACCTTC. The whole variable domain, remainder taken from reference TRBV18 and TRBJ1-2, is NAGVMQNPRHLVRRRGQEARLRCSPMKGHSHVYWYRQLPEEGLKFMVYLQKENIIDESGMPKERFSAEFPKEGPSILRIQQVVRGDSAAYFCASSQAGGARYGYTFGSGTRLTVV.

The rearrangement links TRBV7-2 to TRBJ2-7, with 9 bases matching TRBD1. V dropped 5 bases and J dropped 3; count of bases not matched to a gene: 5. The CDR3 length is 14 residues. Looked up from germline, CDR1 is SGHTA and CDR2 is FQGNSA. The DNA for the CDR3 is TGTGCCAGCAGCCCGCGGACAGGGGACTACGAGCAGTACTTC. Protein sequence: CASSPRTGDYEQYF. The whole variable domain, remainder taken from reference TRBV7-2 and TRBJ2-7, is GAGVSQSPSNKVTEKGKDVELRCDPISGHTALYWYRQSLGQGLEFLIYFQGNSAPDKSGLPSDRFSAERTGGSVSTLTIQRTQQEDSAVYLCASSPRTGDYEQYFGPGTRLTVT.

This sequence joins TRBV30 and TRBJ1-2, with TRBD1 as a possible D gene (5 bases). The CDR3 loop spans 15 amino acids. Germline V CDR1 and CDR2: GTSNPN, SVGIG (reference sequence). Trimming stripped 0 bases from V and 8 bases from J, with 19 bases between. CDR3: CAWSVRGEVVSGYTF. CDR3 sequence (DNA): TGTGCCTGGAGTGTACGGGGGGAGGTTGTCTCGGGCTACACCTTC.

J is TRBJ2-3 and V is TRBV19, with 12 positions matching TRBD2. Germline CDR1 and CDR2: LNHDA and SQIVND (reference sequence). V lost 4 bases, J lost 5 bases, and 7 bases stayed unmatched. CDR3 length: 16 amino acids. CDR3 sequence (DNA): TGTGCCAGTAGTAGGGTTCTAGCGGGGGGGCAAGATACGCAGTATTTT. Translation gives CASSRVLAGGQDTQYF.

This rearrangement joins TRBV4-1 to TRBJ2-1; D uncertain. The length of the CDR3 is 13 residues. The V end lost 3 bases, the J end lost 3 bases, and 6 bases lay between the germline ends. The germline V gene encodes CDR1 MGHRA and CDR2 YSYEKL. The chain's CDR3 is CASSHPSYNEQFF. The CDR3, as DNA: TGCGCCAGCAGCCACCCCAGCTACAATGAGCAGTTCTTC.

The chain has TRBV5-8 and TRBJ1-1, with D perhaps TRBD1 (5 bases). There are 18 residues in the CDR3. Deletions cut 4 bases from V and 5 bases from J, with 27 bases between. Germline CDR1 is SGHTS and CDR2 is YDEGEE. As DNA, the CDR3 is TGTGCCAGCAGCCCCGAACCCACTTTCAGGGTTCCACTGACTGAAGCTTTCTTT. It is translated as CASSPEPTFRVPLTEAFF. Filled out from reference TRBV5-8 and TRBJ1-1, the complete variable domain reads EAGVTQSPTHLIKTRGQQATLRCSPISGHTSVYWYQQALGLGLQFLLWYDEGEERNRGNFPPRFSGRQFPNYSSELNVNALELEDSALYLCASSPEPTFRVPLTEAFFGQGTRLTVV.

A few counts support this clone. V is TRBV5-1 and J is TRBJ1-1, with a weak D call TRBD1 (6 bases). CDR1 SGHRS and CDR2 YFSETQ come from the germline V gene. Trimming cost V 7 bases and J 1 base, with 17 bases left between them. The CDR3 runs 15 residues. The CDR3 protein is CASLGNLQGNTEAFF. For the CDR3, the DNA is TGCGCCAGCCTGGGGAACCTACAGGGGAACACTGAAGCTTTCTTT.

The CDR3 reads CASRILGQGDNSPLHF. The CDR3 nucleotides are TGTGCCAGTAGAATATTAGGACAGGGGGATAATTCACCCCTCCACTTT. V is TRBV19 and J is TRBJ1-6; TRBD1 matches at 10 bases. The CDR3 spans 16 residues. The trim removed 6 bases at V and 5 bases at J, leaving 7 bases unmatched. The germline CDR1 and CDR2 sequences are LNHDA and SQIVND (reference sequence).

As regards this clone: One end of the junction does not line up with germline, which may come from a read error. The J gene is TRBJ2-2, the V gene TRBV9, with TRBD2 matching 11 bases. Germline CDR1 and CDR2: SGDLS and YYNGEE. CDR3 length equals 17 residues. CDR3 DNA sequence: TGTGCCAGCAGCGTTCCCCCTAGCGGGGGGAACATCGGGGAGCTGTTTTTT. This encodes CASSVPPSGGNIGELFF.

The rearrangement joins TRBV6-6 to TRBJ1-1, with D unresolved. CDR3 size: 14 residues. Germline V gene lookup returns CDR1 MNHNY and CDR2 SVGAGI (reference sequence). Trimming stripped 2 bases from V and 5 bases from J, with 12 bases between. Written as DNA, the CDR3 is TGTGCCAGCAGTTACCTGAGGGTTGATACTGAAGCTTTCTTT. This translates into CASSYLRVDTEAFF.